The rows below give T cell receptor beta chains drawn from one sample of a study of early T cells in non-severe SARS-CoV-2 infection. Via MiXCR, TCRdb re-called the 5' RACE reads, giving one row per CDR3 protein. The sample consists of 50,000 to 60,000 distinct CDR3 sequences, 5% to 7.5% of them appearing once. Specimen: whole blood, collected at baseline. These receptors all stem from an adult who was a healthcare worker with PCR-confirmed SARS-CoV-2 infection or an uninfected control (not recorded which). Both conserved end residues are trimmed from each CDR3.

>TRBV28|TRBJ1-1
ASSHPGQSNTEAF
>TRBV7-8|TRBJ2-2
ASSLAGLTVGAGELF
>TRBV7-2|TRBJ2-3
ASSRGGARTDTQY
>TRBV4-3|TRBJ1-1
ASSQDLLRGNKGTEAF
>TRBV12-3/TRBV12-4|TRBJ1-5
ASSGAWQPQH
>TRBV6-2/TRBV6-3|TRBJ2-7
ASSYGTYSYEQY
>TRBV7-9|TRBJ2-5
ASSLARAGDLETQY
>TRBV19|TRBJ2-3
ASSPTGGVTDTQY
>TRBV12-3/TRBV12-4|TRBJ2-7
ASRTGTSSFYEQY
>TRBV20-1|TRBJ1-1
SARDQVMNTEAF
>TRBV28|TRBJ2-7
ASSISYEQY
>TRBV7-2|TRBJ2-3
ASSFAGAGPTDTQY
>TRBV12-3/TRBV12-4|TRBJ1-2
ASTPRGIGDYGYT
>TRBV7-2|TRBJ2-7
ASSLSFDKLGEQY
>TRBV30|TRBJ2-3
AWIGRGFGNTQY
>TRBV7-8|TRBJ2-5
ASSEIGGVGRETQY
>TRBV6-5|TRBJ2-5
ASSYSRSQETQY
>TRBV6-1|TRBJ2-2
ASTPRSRPSINTGELF
>TRBV30|TRBJ2-1
AWTSGGAVRYNEQF
>TRBV20-1|TRBJ1-4
SASRGGTNEKLF
>TRBV7-2|TRBJ2-1
ASSTGLASYNEQF
>TRBV12-3/TRBV12-4|TRBJ2-3
ASSPTGGDTDTQY
>TRBV2|TRBJ1-5
ASIGTDNQPQH
>TRBV21-1|TRBJ1-2
ASSTHGNYGYT
>TRBV10-2|TRBJ2-1
ASSEHRGDEQF